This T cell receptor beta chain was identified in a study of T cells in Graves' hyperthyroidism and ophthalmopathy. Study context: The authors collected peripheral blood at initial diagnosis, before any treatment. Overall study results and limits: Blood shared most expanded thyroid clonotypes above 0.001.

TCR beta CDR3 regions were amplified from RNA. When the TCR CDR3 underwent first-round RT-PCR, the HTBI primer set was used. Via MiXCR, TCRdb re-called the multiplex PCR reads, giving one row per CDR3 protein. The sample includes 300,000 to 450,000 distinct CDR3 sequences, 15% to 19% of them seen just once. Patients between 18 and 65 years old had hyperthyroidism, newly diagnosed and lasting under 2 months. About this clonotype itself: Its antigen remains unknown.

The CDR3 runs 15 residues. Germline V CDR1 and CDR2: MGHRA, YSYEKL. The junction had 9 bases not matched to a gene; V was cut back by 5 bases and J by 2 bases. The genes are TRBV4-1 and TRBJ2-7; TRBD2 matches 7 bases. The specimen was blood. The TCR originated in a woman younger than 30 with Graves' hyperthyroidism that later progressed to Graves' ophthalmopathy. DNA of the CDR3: TGCGCCAGCAGCAATTCTGGGGGAGGGCCCTACGAGCAGTACTTC. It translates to CASSNSGGGPYEQYF.